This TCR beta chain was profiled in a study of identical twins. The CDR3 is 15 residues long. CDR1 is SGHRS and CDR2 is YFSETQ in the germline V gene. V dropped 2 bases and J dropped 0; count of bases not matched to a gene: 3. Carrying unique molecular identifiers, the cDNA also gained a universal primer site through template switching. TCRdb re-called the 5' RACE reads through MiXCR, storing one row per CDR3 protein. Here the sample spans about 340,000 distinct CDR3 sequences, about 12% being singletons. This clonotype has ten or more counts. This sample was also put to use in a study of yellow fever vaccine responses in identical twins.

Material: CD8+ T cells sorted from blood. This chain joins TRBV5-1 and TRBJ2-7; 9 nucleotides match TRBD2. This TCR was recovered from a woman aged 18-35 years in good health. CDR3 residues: CASSFSGGYSYEQYV. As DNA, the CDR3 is TGCGCCAGCAGCTTTAGCGGGGGTTACTCCTACGAGCAGTACGTC.